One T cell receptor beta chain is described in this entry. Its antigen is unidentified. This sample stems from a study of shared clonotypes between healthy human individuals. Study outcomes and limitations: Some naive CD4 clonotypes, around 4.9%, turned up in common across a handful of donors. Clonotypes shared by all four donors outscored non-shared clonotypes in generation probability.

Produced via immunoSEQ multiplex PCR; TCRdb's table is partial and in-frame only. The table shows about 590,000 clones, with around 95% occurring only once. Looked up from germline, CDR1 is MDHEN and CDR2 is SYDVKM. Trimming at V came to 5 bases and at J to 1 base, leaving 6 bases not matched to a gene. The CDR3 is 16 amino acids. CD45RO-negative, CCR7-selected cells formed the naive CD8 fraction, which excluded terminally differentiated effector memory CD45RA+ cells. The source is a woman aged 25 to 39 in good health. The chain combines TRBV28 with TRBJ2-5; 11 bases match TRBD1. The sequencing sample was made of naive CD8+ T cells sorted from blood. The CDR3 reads CASSPWTGGGQETQYF. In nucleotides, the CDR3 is TGTGCCAGCAGTCCTTGGACAGGGGGCGGCCAAGAGACCCAGTACTTC.